This T cell receptor beta chain was identified in a study of control samples from healthy donors and cancer patients. A single count supports this clone. Generated by immunoSEQ multiplex PCR, the TCRdb table keeps only in-frame clones and is missing some. The table includes roughly 100,000 clones, 88% detected once. Germline-derived CDR1 and CDR2 are MNHEY and SMNVEV (reference sequence). Trimming at V came to 6 bases and at J to 3 bases, leaving 4 bases not matched to a gene. The CDR3 is 14 amino acids. Sequenced: blood. The chain carries TRBV27 and TRBJ1-4; TRBD1 matches at 7 bases. This clonotype was obtained from a man aged 25-45 years in good health. The CDR3 nucleotides are TGTGCCAGCAGCCGTCAGGGGGCTAATGAAAAACTGTTTTTT. Residues: CASSRQGANEKLFF.